The present T cell receptor (beta chain) was sequenced within a study of CD8+ T cells in alopecia areata. Peripheral blood and lesional scalp punch biopsies were taken from alopecia areata patients. Trimming cost V 4 bases and J 2 bases, with 6 bases left between them. This CDR3 has 11 residues. The germline V gene has CDR1 SQVTM and CDR2 ANQGSEA. Extracted from the samples, RNA was reverse transcribed into cDNA to serve as the sequencing template. Sequenced by immunoSEQ multiplex PCR; TCRdb stores in-frame clones only, minus some. The sample holds 13,000 or so clones, roughly 56% seen once. The chain couples TRBV29-1 to TRBJ2-7, with D unclear. Sequenced material: skin. The receptor comes from a human donor with alopecia areata. The CDR3 reads CSVAVPYEQYF. CDR3 sequence (DNA): TGCAGCGTTGCGGTGCCCTACGAGCAGTACTTC.